This T cell receptor beta chain comes out of a study of cytomegalovirus exposure and HLA in healthy donors. Primers: 60 Vbeta forward and 13 Jbeta reverse. Assay: immunoSEQ multiplex PCR; the TCRdb copy retains only in-frame clones and omits some. This sample carries over 200,000 clones, around 73% of them seen once, and the ten largest clones take 3.8%. Findings and caveats of the study: More clonal expansion characterized HLA-associated TCR beta chains than equally common others in a later analysis.

The CDR3 is 17 residues long. V gave up 5 bases and J gave up 6 bases; unmatched junction bases: 19. The V gene's germline CDR1 is SQVTM and CDR2 ANQGSEA. Remarks on this clone: The target antigen is unknown.

This chain connects TRBV29-1 to TRBJ2-3; 8 nucleotides match TRBD2. Specimen: PBMCs. The source is a male donor in good health and CMV-seronegative. DNA for the CDR3: TGCAGCGTTTTTTTCTCTGGACTAGCAGCCCCCTCGGATACGCAGTATTTT. Protein product: CSVFFSGLAAPSDTQYF.